The 25 T cell receptor beta chains listed next were all sequenced from one sample in a study of a mutant IDH1 vaccine in newly diagnosed glioma (dated by TCRdb to the early 2020s). The sample's time point label is to be understood as: week 23, last vaccination. Each vaccine dose, consisting of 300 ug of a 20-mer mutant IDH1 peptide in Montanide, was administered subcutaneously with topical imiquimod. For these receptors, no antigen is known. The library was prepared using the immunoSEQ multiplex PCR assay. Imported from immuneACCESS, the table was reduced by TCRdb to in-frame sequences with V and J called. These copies leave out some clones; in studies compared against another copy, an unresolved V gene accounts for under half, and the cause of the remainder is not known. The sample yields tens of thousands of clones; 75% to 85% were counted once. The top ten hold approximately 2.3% of the sample.

The sequences come from PBMCs, collected from a glioma patient whose treatment included an IDH1 peptide vaccine. The source of these receptors is a man younger than 45 with glioma. Some clones in this sample may be carry-over from other donors' samples.

This clone has more than one count but fewer than ten. The rearrangement uses TRBV18 and TRBJ1-4, with D uncertain. This CDR3 is built from 14 residues. Trimming took off 3 bases at V and 5 bases at J, with 10 bases between the two ends. Germline CDR1 and CDR2: KGHSH and LQKENI. CDR3 loop: CASSPTGNNEKLFF. CDR3 in DNA: TGTGCCAGCTCACCGACGGGTAACAATGAAAAACTGTTTTTT.

The rearrangement joins TRBV6-6 to TRBJ1-5, with 7 bases that match TRBD1. V trimming: 1 base; J trimming: 6 bases; junction bases outside the gene matches: 6. The CDR3 sequence is 15 residues long. The V gene's germline CDR1 is MNHNY and CDR2 SVGAGI (reference sequence). This CDR3 reads CASSYYRGRSQPQHF. In nucleotides, the CDR3 is TGTGCCAGCAGTTACTACAGGGGCCGGAGTCAGCCCCAGCATTTT.

The chain couples TRBV16 to TRBJ2-5, with D possibly being TRBD1 or TRBD2 (5 bases each). The ends were cut back, 0 bases at V and 5 bases at J, with 10 bases in the middle. Looked up from germline, CDR1 is KGHSY and CDR2 is FQNENV. This CDR3 has 14 residues. The CDR3 DNA reads TGTGCCAGCAGCCAATCGGACGGGACCGAGACCCAGTACTTC. Translation gives CASSQSDGTETQYF.

CDR3 nucleotide sequence: TGTGCCAGCAGCTTACGGGGACAGGGAGGGACTGAAGCTTTCTTT. As protein: CASSLRGQGGTEAFF. The rearrangement links TRBV7-9 to TRBJ1-1; 9 bases line up with TRBD1. This CDR3 comprises 15 residues. J lost 5 bases, V lost 2 bases, and 6 bases had no gene match. Germline CDR1 and CDR2: SEHNR and FQNEAQ (reference sequence).

This clone was seen a few times. The chain joins TRBV30 to TRBJ2-7, with D perhaps TRBD1 (5 bases). Judging by the DNA end, TRBJ2-5 fits better; the J call may be wrong. Germline CDR1 is GTSNPN and CDR2 is SVGIG (reference sequence). CDR3 length: 14 amino acids. The CDR3 nucleotides read TGTGCCTGGAGTGTACTGAGAGAAAGGGGGACCCAGTACTTC. Protein sequence: CAWSVLRERGTQYF.

The rearrangement joins TRBV5-4 to TRBJ2-7; D unclear. With 2 bases removed from V and 0 bases from J, the gap between germline ends came to 3 bases. The CDR3 contains 12 residues. Looked up from germline, CDR1 is SGHNT and CDR2 is YYREEE (reference sequence). CDR3 nucleotide sequence: TGTGCCAGCAGCTTTAGCTCCTACGAGCAGTACTTC. This codes for CASSFSSYEQYF.

The rearrangement links TRBV28 to TRBJ1-1; the D is unclear. V was clipped by 8 bases and J by 2 bases, with 12 bases between them. Per germline, CDR1 MDHEN and CDR2 SYDVKM. The CDR3 contains 13 residues. The CDR3 here is CASFPRRNTEAFF. The CDR3 nucleotides are TGTGCCAGCTTCCCTCGCCGTAACACTGAAGCTTTCTTT.

This chain connects TRBV27 to TRBJ1-5; 9 bases are a match to TRBD1. The CDR3 length is 16 residues. CDR1 MNHEY and CDR2 SMNVEV come from the germline V gene (reference sequence). V was clipped by 6 bases and J by 0 bases; unmatched bases: 6. CDR3: CASRGQGPYSNQPQHF. The CDR3 DNA reads as TGTGCCAGCAGGGGACAGGGCCCTTATAGCAATCAGCCCCAGCATTTT.

This clone occurred once. The chain joins TRBV28 to TRBJ1-1, with D possibly being TRBD1 (6 bases). The length of the CDR3 is 14 residues. Germline V gene lookup returns CDR1 MDHEN and CDR2 SYDVKM. V dropped 1 base and J dropped 5 bases, with 11 bases sitting between them. The CDR3 sequence: CASSLLPRGTEAFF. For the CDR3, the DNA is TGTGCCAGCAGTTTATTGCCGAGGGGGACTGAAGCTTTCTTT. Based on the CDR3 plus reference TRBV28 and TRBJ1-1, the full variable domain is DVKVTQSSRYLVKRTGEKVFLECVQDMDHENMFWYRQDPGLGLRLIYFSYDVKMKEKGDIPEGYSVSREKKERFSLILESASTNQTSMYLCASSLLPRGTEAFFGQGTRLTVV.

The rearrangement uses TRBV28 and TRBJ1-2; D is uncertain. The V gene lost 4 bases and the J gene lost 4 bases, with 19 bases spanning the gap. Germline values: CDR1 MDHEN, CDR2 SYDVKM. The CDR3 has 16 residues. In nucleotides, the CDR3 is TGTGCCAGCAGTTCCTTTAACCGACTGCGCCGCTATGGCTACACCTTC. Translating gives CASSSFNRLRRYGYTF.

The chain carries TRBV7-2 and TRBJ1-1, with D maybe TRBD1 (6 bases). CDR1 and CDR2 from the germline V gene are SGHTA and FQGNSA. The CDR3 has 14 residues. V was pared by 4 bases and J by 5 bases, with 14 bases between. The CDR3 protein is CASSSGRGRTEAFF. CDR3 DNA: TGTGCCAGCAGCTCCGGTAGGGGGAGGACTGAAGCTTTCTTT.

This chain joins TRBV5-1 and TRBJ1-1; 7 positions match TRBD1. The CDR3 spans 14 residues. The J segment lost 1 base and the V segment lost 0 bases, leaving 0 bases of the junction unmatched. Per germline, CDR1 SGHRS and CDR2 YFSETQ. CDR3 sequence: CASSLGTGNTEAFF. DNA for the CDR3: TGCGCCAGCAGCTTGGGGACAGGGAACACTGAAGCTTTCTTT.

The chain employs TRBV6-4 and TRBJ1-1; D gene uncertain. This CDR3 has 13 residues. The V gene lost 2 bases and the J gene lost 1 base, with 5 bases spanning the gap. CDR1 is MRHNA and CDR2 is SNTAGT in the germline V gene. This CDR3 is CASSDGENTEAFF. The CDR3, as DNA: TGTGCCAGCAGTGACGGGGAGAACACTGAAGCTTTCTTT.

V and J are TRBV7-9 and TRBJ2-7; D gene uncertain. The CDR3 extends over 16 amino acids. The germline gives CDR1 SEHNR, CDR2 FQNEAQ (reference sequence). Trimming pared 2 bases from V and 0 bases from J, leaving 14 bases between. The CDR3 here is CASSLSRNPSSYEQYF. DNA for the CDR3: TGTGCCAGCAGCTTATCCCGGAACCCGAGCTCCTACGAGCAGTACTTC.

This chain joins TRBV2 and TRBJ2-4, with D unresolved. The CDR3 is 15 amino acids. Germline values: CDR1 SNHLY, CDR2 FYNNEI. V lost 0 bases and J 0 bases, leaving 6 bases between the germline ends. CDR3 nucleotides: TGTGCCAGCAGTGAAGCGGTTTTAGCCAAAAACATTCAGTACTTC. The encoded protein is CASSEAVLAKNIQYF.

The chain carries TRBV21-1 and TRBJ2-7; the table's D gene call, TRBD1, was not cross checked with the DNA. TRBV21-1 is a pseudogene locus. The CDR3 length is 17 residues. CDR3 in DNA: TGTGCCAGCAGCAAGGAGTGGGACAGAGTCTACTCCTACGAGCAGTACTTC. As protein: CASSKEWDRVYSYEQYF.

This clone has a single count. The genes are TRBV4-1 and TRBJ2-7, with unresolved D. Trimming removed 1 base at V and 0 bases at J, with 13 bases between. CDR3 length: 16 residues. Germline CDR1 reads MGHRA; CDR2 reads YSYEKL. CDR3 region: CASSQVWAHSSYEQYF. The DNA for the CDR3 is TGCGCCAGCAGCCAAGTTTGGGCTCATAGCTCCTACGAGCAGTACTTC.

This sequence joins TRBV18 and TRBJ2-7, with D perhaps matching TRBD2 (6 bases). V gave up 6 bases and J gave up 7 bases, with 16 bases separating them. Germline CDR1 KGHSH, CDR2 LQKENI. The CDR3 extends over 13 amino acids. The CDR3, as DNA: TGTGCCAGCTCTTCAGAGGAGGGGTTGGAGCAGTACTTC. Translation: CASSSEEGLEQYF.

V usage is TRBV28 and J usage is TRBJ2-7; 7 bases map to TRBD2. The junction had 8 bases not matched to a gene; V was cut back by 8 bases and J by 7 bases. CDR1 is MDHEN, CDR2 SYDVKM, per germline. This CDR3 contains 12 residues. CDR3 sequence reads: CASWDYPGEQYF. The CDR3 DNA is TGTGCCAGCTGGGACTACCCGGGGGAGCAGTACTTC.

V usage is TRBV4-1 and J usage is TRBJ1-6, with 7 bases aligning to TRBD1. CDR1 MGHRA and CDR2 YSYEKL come from the germline V gene. This CDR3 is built from 15 residues. Trimming at V came to 4 bases and at J to 6 bases, leaving 6 bases not matched to a gene. The CDR3 region is CASSPRQGINSPLHF. CDR3 coding DNA: TGCGCCAGCAGCCCCCGACAGGGTATTAATTCACCCCTCCACTTT.

The V and J genes are TRBV9 and TRBJ2-3; no definite D call. This CDR3 has 14 amino acids. V was pared by 0 bases and J by 2 bases, with 7 bases between. The germline V gene encodes CDR1 SGDLS and CDR2 YYNGEE. The CDR3 DNA reads TGTGCCAGCAGCGTAGACGGTTCCACAGATACGCAGTATTTT. Translation gives CASSVDGSTDTQYF.

This clone is categorized as medium-sized. V is TRBV5-1 and J is TRBJ1-5; TRBD1 agrees at 7 bases. The CDR3 length is 13 residues. The trim removed 2 bases at V and 9 bases at J, leaving 5 bases unmatched. Germline CDR1 is SGHRS and CDR2 is YFSETQ. The DNA for the CDR3 is TGCGCCAGCAGCTTAGAGGGGGACAGGCCCCAGCATTTT. This translates into CASSLEGDRPQHF.

The gene calls are TRBV28 and TRBJ2-3; 9 bases are shared with TRBD1. V shed 10 bases and J 4 bases; nucleotides not matched to a gene: 9. Germline CDR1 MDHEN, CDR2 SYDVKM. The length of the CDR3 is 14 residues. CDR3 loop: CANPEGQGSDTQYF. The CDR3 DNA follows: TGTGCCAACCCGGAGGGACAGGGCTCAGATACGCAGTATTTT.

The CDR3 nucleotides read TGTGCCAGCAGCTTAGCATTCCAAGAGACCCAGTACTTC. Its protein is CASSLAFQETQYF. The chain has TRBV11-2 and TRBJ2-5; D unclear. This CDR3 region has 13 residues. The germline V and J ends were trimmed by 1 base and 1 base, with 4 bases remaining between them. Germline lookup yields CDR1 SGHAT and CDR2 FQNNGV.

V usage is TRBV5-1 and J usage is TRBJ2-3; the match to TRBD2 covers 9 bases. The CDR3 runs 17 residues. Germline V gene sequence: CDR1 SGHRS, CDR2 YFSETQ. V lost 4 bases to trimming and J lost 3 bases; unmatched junction nucleotides: 12. The CDR3 DNA reads TGCGCCAGCAGCCGGCCCTCTGCGGGAGGGATTACAGATACGCAGTATTTT. Translation: CASSRPSAGGITDTQYF. Supplemented by reference TRBV5-1 and TRBJ2-3, the full variable domain reads KAGVTQTPRYLIKTRGQQVTLSCSPISGHRSVSWYQQTPGQGLQFLFEYFSETQRNKGNFPGRFSGRQFSNSRSEMNVSTLELGDSALYLCASSRPSAGGITDTQYFGPGTRLTVL.